Shown below are 9 T cell receptor beta chains from a single sample sequenced in a study of persistence of HIV-infected CD4 T cells. Cells were stimulated with overlapping HIV-1 Gag 15-mer peptides. Sorting selected CD4+ T cells upregulating both CD40 ligand and CD69. Their recognized antigens are unknown. The libraries were made with immunoSEQ version 4 in survey mode. Measured with immunoSEQ multiplex PCR; TCRdb has only the in-frame clones, and not every one. The sample lists about 27,000 clones; around 72% were seen once. The source was CD4+ T cells sorted from PBMCs after 18-hour stimulation, collected from a patient who received antiretroviral therapy. The source of these receptors is an adult man with HIV who was CMV-seropositive.

The rearrangement joins TRBV4-1 to TRBJ2-7; tentative D call: TRBD2 (7 bases). This CDR3 is built from 17 residues. Trimming took off 2 bases at V and 2 bases at J, with 19 bases between the two ends. The germline V gene encodes CDR1 MGHRA and CDR2 YSYEKL. The CDR3 DNA sequence: TGCGCCAGCAGCCAATATCAAAAGGGGGGGACCACCTACGAGCAGTACTTC. Amino acid sequence: CASSQYQKGGTTYEQYF.

The chain is built from TRBV11-1 and TRBJ2-1, with TRBD2 matching over 14 bases. The CDR3 covers 16 residues. V trimming: 1 base; J trimming: 5 bases; junction bases outside the gene matches: 1. CDR1 and CDR2 from the germline V gene are SGHAT and FQDESV (reference sequence). The CDR3 DNA sequence: TGTGCCAGCAGCTTAGTGGGACTAGCGGGGGACAATGAGCAGTTCTTC. It codes for CASSLVGLAGDNEQFF.

This clone was observed a few times. The chain carries TRBV18 and TRBJ2-3; D is possibly TRBD2 (6 bases). The CDR3 runs to 13 residues. CDR1 is KGHSH, CDR2 LQKENI, per germline. With 3 bases removed from V and 6 bases from J, the gap between germline ends came to 10 bases. This chain's CDR3 is CASSPGRGDTQYF. For the CDR3, the DNA is TGTGCCAGCTCACCCGGTCGGGGGGATACGCAGTATTTT.

The rearrangement uses TRBV6-6 and TRBJ2-1; D is uncertain. Germline V gives CDR1 MNHNY, CDR2 SVGAGI (reference sequence). V was pared by 4 bases and J by 6 bases, with 16 bases between. CDR3 size: 15 residues. The CDR3 loop reads CASSFSGPTGNEQFF. The CDR3 DNA reads as TGTGCCAGCAGTTTCTCAGGCCCCACCGGCAATGAGCAGTTCTTC.

The chain combines TRBV6-5 with TRBJ2-1; D unresolved. The V end was cut by 7 bases, the J end by 2 bases, with 15 bases between. CDR3 length: 15 amino acids. CDR1 is MNHEY and CDR2 is SVGAGI in the germline V gene. CDR3 sequence reads: CASTPRAGAYNEQFF. The CDR3, as DNA: TGTGCCAGCACCCCCCGGGCAGGAGCCTACAATGAGCAGTTCTTC.

The V gene is TRBV6-5, the J gene TRBJ1-2; 11 bases match TRBD1. The CDR3 extends over 16 amino acids. The V and J ends lost 0 bases and 8 bases, in that order; junction bases with no gene match: 8. From germline, CDR1 is MNHEY and CDR2 SVGAGI. CDR3 protein: CASSYSVPGQGEGYTF. The CDR3, as DNA: TGTGCCAGCAGTTACTCTGTGCCGGGACAGGGGGAAGGCTACACCTTC.

V usage is TRBV9 and J usage is TRBJ2-7; 7 bases are shared with TRBD2. The CDR3 contains 14 residues. Germline lookup yields CDR1 SGDLS and CDR2 YYNGEE. Unmatched junction bases numbered 8, after V lost 4 bases and J lost 4 bases. CDR3 nucleotides: TGTGCCAGCAGCCCGCGGGACTATAATTACGAGCAGTACTTC. Amino acid sequence: CASSPRDYNYEQYF.

This clone was counted only a few times. The V gene is TRBV6-5, the J gene TRBJ2-7; TRBD1 matches 10 bases. Germline CDR1 is MNHEY and CDR2 is SVGAGI. CDR3 length: 15 residues. Trimming at V came to 6 bases and at J to 5 bases, leaving 10 bases not matched to a gene. The chain's CDR3 is CASRLPGQGNDEQYF. The CDR3 region has the DNA TGTGCCAGCAGACTCCCGGGACAGGGGAACGACGAGCAGTACTTC.

The rearrangement uses TRBV19 and TRBJ1-6; maybe TRBD1 (5 bases). Germline loops: CDR1 LNHDA, CDR2 SQIVND (reference sequence). The CDR3 spans 15 residues. The ends were cut back, 4 bases at V and 5 bases at J, with 12 bases in the middle. Here the CDR3 reads CASSTGDRHNSPLHF. CDR3 DNA sequence: TGTGCCAGTAGTACTGGCGACAGACATAATTCACCCCTCCACTTT.